Below are 19 T cell receptor beta chains sequenced from a single sample in a study of blood T cell repertoires in COVID-19. Clones were sequenced by immunoSEQ multiplex PCR, and TCRdb holds only the in-frame ones, with some missing. The data contain around 180,000 clones, around 88% of them singletons. The sample was peripheral blood. The origin of the receptors is a woman aged 30 to 39 with acute or convalescent COVID-19.

The chain combines TRBV18 with TRBJ2-7, with D possibly matching TRBD1 (7 bases). The V gene's germline CDR1 is KGHSH and CDR2 LQKENI. V was trimmed by 6 bases and J by 6 bases, leaving 15 bases between them. The CDR3 has 13 residues. CDR3 nucleotides: TGTGCCAGCTCCGCGGGACAGCCTAGCGAGCAGTACTTC. Residues: CASSAGQPSEQYF.

This chain links TRBV28 with TRBJ1-1, with TRBD1 matching 8 bases. The germline V gene has CDR1 MDHEN and CDR2 SYDVKM. The length of the CDR3 is 13 residues. J lost 7 bases, V lost 5 bases, and 6 bases had no gene match. CDR3 protein: CASSPGQGFEAFF. As DNA, the CDR3 is TGTGCCAGCAGTCCAGGACAGGGCTTTGAAGCTTTCTTT.

CDR3 DNA sequence: TGCGCCAGCAGCTTGGCTTCCCCGGGGGAGCAGTACTTC. This codes for CASSLASPGEQYF. This sequence joins TRBV5-1 and TRBJ2-7; D is possibly TRBD2 (5 bases). V was shortened by 0 bases and J by 7 bases, with 11 bases between the two germline ends. In germline, CDR1 is SGHRS, CDR2 YFSETQ. The CDR3 length is 13 residues.

The chain combines TRBV28 with TRBJ1-2, with D possibly TRBD1 on 6 matching bases. CDR1 is MDHEN and CDR2 is SYDVKM in the germline V gene. This CDR3 region has 13 residues. Trimming stripped 3 bases from V and 8 bases from J, with 13 bases between. The CDR3 DNA follows: TGTGCCAGCAGTTTGGCAGGGGCTTCCGGCTACACCTTC. This sequence encodes CASSLAGASGYTF.

This rearrangement joins TRBV6-5 to TRBJ2-1; 7 nucleotides match TRBD2. The ends lost 5 bases at V and 12 bases at J; junction bases unmatched: 7. CDR1 and CDR2 (germline): MNHEY, SVGAGI. The CDR3 length is 12 residues. The CDR3: CASSTPGGGQFF. The CDR3 DNA reads as TGTGCCAGCAGTACCCCGGGGGGTGGGCAGTTCTTC.

This chain uses TRBV28 with TRBJ1-3; possible D gene TRBD1, 6 bases. Trimming cost V 6 bases and J 8 bases, with 14 bases left between them. Germline V gene data show CDR1 as MDHEN and CDR2 as SYDVKM. CDR3 length equals 13 residues. CDR3 region: CASRPGAVDTIYF. The CDR3 coding sequence is TGTGCCAGCAGACCAGGGGCGGTAGACACCATATATTTT.

The chain couples TRBV6-5 to TRBJ2-5; the D gene is possibly TRBD1 (6 bases). Per the germline V gene, CDR1 is MNHEY and CDR2 is SVGAGI. The CDR3 loop spans 13 amino acids. V lost 4 bases and J lost 5, with 11 bases in between. The CDR3 DNA sequence: TGTGCCAGCAGTTCCGGGACAACCGAGACCCAGTACTTC. As protein: CASSSGTTETQYF.

V gene TRBV19 combines with J gene TRBJ2-6; a possible D gene is TRBD1 (6 bases). Trimming pared 10 bases from V and 4 bases from J, leaving 11 bases between. Germline CDR1 and CDR2: LNHDA and SQIVND (reference sequence). This CDR3 region has 13 residues. CDR3 DNA: TGTGCCACCGCAGGGGCAGGGGCCAACGTCCTGACTTTC. Translated, it gives CATAGAGANVLTF.

CDR3 sequence: CAIRTLIPYEQYF. The CDR3, as DNA: TGTGCCATACGGACTTTGATACCCTACGAGCAGTACTTC. The rearrangement links TRBV6-5 to TRBJ2-7; TRBD2 might be the D (5 bases). Germline CDR1 is MNHEY and CDR2 is SVGAGI. This CDR3 has 13 amino acids. V gave up 10 bases and J gave up 2 bases, with 15 bases separating them.

The chain is built from TRBV27 and TRBJ1-2; 10 positions agree with TRBD1. The CDR3 has 14 amino acids. V was clipped by 8 bases and J by 6 bases; unmatched bases: 9. Per germline, CDR1 MNHEY and CDR2 SMNVEV (reference sequence). The CDR3 sequence: CASQPRTGGNGYTF. For the CDR3, the DNA is TGTGCCAGCCAACCGAGGACAGGGGGGAATGGCTACACCTTC.

This CDR3 reads CASSLVGLVGDTQYF. CDR3 DNA: TGCGCCAGCAGCTTGGTGGGACTAGTGGGAGATACGCAGTATTTT. This chain links TRBV5-1 with TRBJ2-3, with 8 nucleotides matching TRBD2. The CDR3 runs 15 residues. The germline V gene encodes CDR1 SGHRS and CDR2 YFSETQ. J gave up 5 bases and V 0 bases, and 5 bases lay outside the gene matches. Together with reference TRBV5-1 and TRBJ2-3, the CDR3 gives the full variable domain: KAGVTQTPRYLIKTRGQQVTLSCSPISGHRSVSWYQQTPGQGLQFLFEYFSETQRNKGNFPGRFSGRQFSNSRSEMNVSTLELGDSALYLCASSLVGLVGDTQYFGPGTRLTVL.

The chain is built from TRBV30 and TRBJ2-7; the D gene is possibly TRBD1 (6 bases). Germline-derived CDR1 and CDR2 are GTSNPN and SVGIG (reference sequence). This CDR3 contains 14 residues. Trimming left V 1 base short and J 7 bases short, with 17 bases between. The CDR3 is CAWSDIDRIREQYF. DNA of the CDR3: TGTGCCTGGAGTGATATCGACAGGATTCGAGAGCAGTACTTC.

The V call is TRBV30, the J call TRBJ2-3; perhaps TRBD2 as D (6 bases). Trimming stripped 5 bases from V and 4 bases from J, with 10 bases between. Germline V lookup: CDR1 GTSNPN, CDR2 SVGIG (reference sequence). The CDR3 runs 12 residues. The CDR3 nucleotides read TGTGCCTGGTTCAGGGAGGCAGATACGCAGTATTTT. Amino acids: CAWFREADTQYF.

This clone was seen only a few times. CDR3 region: CATSDSGQGVNEQFF. The CDR3 DNA reads as TGTGCCACCAGTGATTCGGGACAGGGGGTCAATGAGCAGTTCTTC. The chain is built from TRBV24-1 and TRBJ2-1; 11 positions agree with TRBD1. The CDR3 covers 15 residues. V lost 2 bases and J lost 6; bases outside the gene matches: 2. Germline values: CDR1 KGHDR, CDR2 SFDVKD.

The chain carries TRBV6-5 and TRBJ1-1, with TRBD1 as a possible D gene (6 bases). The CDR3 spans 13 residues. V was clipped by 6 bases and J by 1 base, with 9 bases between them. Germline CDR1 and CDR2: MNHEY and SVGAGI. CDR3 sequence reads: CASRMGANTEAFF. The CDR3 DNA follows: TGTGCCAGCAGAATGGGGGCGAACACTGAAGCTTTCTTT.

This sequence joins TRBV5-1 and TRBJ2-7, with D unclear. The CDR3 covers 15 residues. In germline, CDR1 is SGHRS, CDR2 YFSETQ. V lost 0 bases and J 2 bases, leaving 12 bases between the germline ends. As DNA, the CDR3 is TGCGCCAGCAGCTTGGTGTCAGCGAATGCCTACGAGCAGTACTTC. Protein sequence: CASSLVSANAYEQYF.

This clone was recorded a few times. The chain recombines TRBV19 with TRBJ1-5, with D uncertain. In germline, CDR1 is LNHDA, CDR2 SQIVND (reference sequence). The CDR3 covers 15 residues. V lost 7 bases and J lost 0, with 13 bases in between. The CDR3 sequence: CASTWSVYSNQPQHF. CDR3 coding DNA: TGTGCCAGTACGTGGAGTGTTTATAGCAATCAGCCCCAGCATTTT.

The rearrangement uses TRBV7-9 and TRBJ2-7, with D perhaps TRBD1 (6 bases). This CDR3 spans 14 amino acids. V was shortened by 4 bases and J by 0 bases, with 10 bases between the two germline ends. Per the germline V gene, CDR1 is SEHNR and CDR2 is FQNEAQ (reference sequence). The CDR3 DNA is TGTGCCAGCAGCTATCCAGGGGCCTCCTACGAGCAGTACTTC. It yields the protein CASSYPGASYEQYF.

The rearrangement links TRBV11-2 to TRBJ2-3; D unclear. V lost 1 base and J 2 bases, leaving 10 bases between the germline ends. The CDR3 loop spans 15 amino acids. Germline V gene lookup returns CDR1 SGHAT and CDR2 FQNNGV. CDR3 DNA: TGTGCCAGCAGCTTAGTATCCACAGACACAGATACGCAGTATTTT. Its translation: CASSLVSTDTDTQYF.